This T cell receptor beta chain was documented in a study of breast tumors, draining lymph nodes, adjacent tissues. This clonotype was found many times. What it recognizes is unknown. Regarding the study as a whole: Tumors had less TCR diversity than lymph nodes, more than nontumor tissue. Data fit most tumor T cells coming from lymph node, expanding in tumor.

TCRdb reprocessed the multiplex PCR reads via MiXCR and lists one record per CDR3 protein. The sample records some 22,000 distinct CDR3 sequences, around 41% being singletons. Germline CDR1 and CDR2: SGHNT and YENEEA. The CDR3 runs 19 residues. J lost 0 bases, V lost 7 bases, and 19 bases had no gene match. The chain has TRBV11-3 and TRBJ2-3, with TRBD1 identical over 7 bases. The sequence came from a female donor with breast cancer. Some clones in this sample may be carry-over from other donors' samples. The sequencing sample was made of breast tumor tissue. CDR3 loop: CASTRTGCYPEESTDTQYF. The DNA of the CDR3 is TGTGCCAGCACCCGGACAGGCTGTTATCCCGAAGAAAGCACAGATACGCAGTATTTT.